This T cell receptor beta chain was recovered during a study of T cell responses to AZD1222 COVID-19 vaccine. Overall study results and limits: Across spike, vaccine-associated CD4 TCRs were found, dominant at 160-218 and 743-854. Unmutated variant regions are reportedly the target of nearly half of TCRs that are spike-specific. Of the AZD1222 recipients, only 5 or 6 were seropositive at baseline.

Produced via immunoSEQ multiplex PCR; TCRdb's table is partial and in-frame only. The sample holds under 150,000 clones, about nine tenths seen once. Worth noting for this clone: Antigen unknown.

The length of the CDR3 is 13 residues. The V and J ends lost 4 bases and 5 bases respectively, with 12 bases between them. Germline CDR1 reads SQVTM; CDR2 reads ANQGSEA. Second doses at about 4 or about 12 weeks were pooled. The chain recombines TRBV29-1 with TRBJ1-5; D is unresolved. The sequences come from peripheral blood, collected 28 days after the second AZD1222 dose. This clonotype originated in an adult who received the AZD1222 COVID-19 vaccine. The chain's CDR3 is CSVGEGLDQPQHF. CDR3 bases: TGCAGCGTTGGTGAAGGGCTCGATCAGCCCCAGCATTTT.